This T cell receptor beta chain was recovered during a study of blood T cell repertoires in COVID-19. Overall study: Sites in the United States, Italy and Spain provided acute and convalescent COVID-19 samples.

The protocol was immunoSEQ multiplex PCR, while the TCRdb copy is restricted to in-frame clones and leaves out a portion. The data show about 300,000 clones, around nine tenths seen once. The ends lost 5 bases at V and 9 bases at J; junction bases unmatched: 11. The CDR3 length is 15 residues. Germline V gives CDR1 MRHNA, CDR2 SNTAGT. The specimen sequenced was peripheral blood. The V and J genes are TRBV6-4 and TRBJ2-1; 9 nucleotides match TRBD2. This clonotype was obtained from a man in his 70s with acute or convalescent COVID-19. CDR3 amino acids: CASSPIAGDLGEQFF. The CDR3, as DNA: TGTGCCAGCAGTCCAATAGCGGGAGATTTAGGTGAGCAGTTCTTC.